This T cell receptor (beta chain) is drawn from a study of technical replicates of blood from several donors. V was clipped by 3 bases and J by 0 bases, with 12 bases between them. The CDR3 is made up of 16 amino acids. Germline V gene sequence: CDR1 SGHAT, CDR2 FQNNGV. Assay used: immunoSEQ multiplex PCR; TCRdb lists only in-frame clones, some missing. The table has tens of thousands of clones, approximately 94% seen once. The sequence was obtained from a human donor in good health. This chain connects TRBV11-2 to TRBJ2-1, with D perhaps TRBD1 (5 bases). The sample was T cells isolated from PBMCs. This CDR3 reads CASSLIGRGSYNEQFF. The CDR3 DNA reads as TGTGCCAGCAGCTTGATAGGTAGGGGCTCCTACAATGAGCAGTTCTTC.